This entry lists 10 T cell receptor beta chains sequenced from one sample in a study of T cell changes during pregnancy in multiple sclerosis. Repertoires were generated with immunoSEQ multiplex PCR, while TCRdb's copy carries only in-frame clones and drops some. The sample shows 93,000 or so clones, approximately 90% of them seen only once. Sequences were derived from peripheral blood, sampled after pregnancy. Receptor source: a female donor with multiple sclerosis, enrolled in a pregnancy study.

This CDR3 reads CASSSTTTGVEAFF. Written as DNA, the CDR3 is TGCGCCAGCAGCTCTACTACGACAGGCGTTGAAGCTTTCTTT. The chain carries TRBV5-1 and TRBJ1-1; possibly TRBD1 for D (6 bases). The V and J ends lost 3 bases and 7 bases respectively, with 16 bases between them. The CDR3 has 14 residues. The germline CDR1 and CDR2 sequences are SGHRS and YFSETQ. Full variable domain (rest looked up from reference TRBV5-1 and TRBJ1-1): KAGVTQTPRYLIKTRGQQVTLSCSPISGHRSVSWYQQTPGQGLQFLFEYFSETQRNKGNFPGRFSGRQFSNSRSEMNVSTLELGDSALYLCASSSTTTGVEAFFGQGTRLTVV.

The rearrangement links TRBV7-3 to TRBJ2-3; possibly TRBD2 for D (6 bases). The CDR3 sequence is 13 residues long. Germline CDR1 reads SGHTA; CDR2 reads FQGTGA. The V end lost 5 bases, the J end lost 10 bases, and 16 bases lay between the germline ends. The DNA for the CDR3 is TGTGCCAGCAGCCCCGACCGGGACTCACCGCAGTATTTT. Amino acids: CASSPDRDSPQYF.

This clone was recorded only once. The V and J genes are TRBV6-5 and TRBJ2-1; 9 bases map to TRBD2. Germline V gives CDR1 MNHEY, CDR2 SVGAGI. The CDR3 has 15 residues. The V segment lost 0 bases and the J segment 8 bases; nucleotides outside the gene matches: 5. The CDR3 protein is CASSYSLAGWDEQFF. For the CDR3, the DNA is TGTGCCAGCAGTTACTCGCTAGCGGGGTGGGATGAGCAGTTCTTC.

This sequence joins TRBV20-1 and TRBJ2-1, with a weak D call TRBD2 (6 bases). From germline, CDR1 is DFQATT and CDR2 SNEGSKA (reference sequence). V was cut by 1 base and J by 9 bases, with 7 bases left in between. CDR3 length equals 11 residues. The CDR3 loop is CSARGEVEQFF. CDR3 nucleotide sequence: TGCAGTGCTAGAGGGGAGGTTGAGCAGTTCTTC.

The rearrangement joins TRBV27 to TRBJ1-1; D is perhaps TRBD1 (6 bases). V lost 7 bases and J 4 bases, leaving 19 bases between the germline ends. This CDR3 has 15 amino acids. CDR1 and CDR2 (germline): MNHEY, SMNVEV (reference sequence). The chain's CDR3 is CASTPDRALGTEAFF. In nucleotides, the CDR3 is TGTGCCAGCACCCCGGACAGAGCATTGGGCACTGAAGCTTTCTTT.

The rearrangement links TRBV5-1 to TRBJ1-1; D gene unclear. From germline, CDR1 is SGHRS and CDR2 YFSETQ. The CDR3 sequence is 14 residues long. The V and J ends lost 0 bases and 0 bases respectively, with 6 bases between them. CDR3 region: CASSLDSLNTEAFF. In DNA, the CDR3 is TGCGCCAGCAGCTTGGACAGCTTGAACACTGAAGCTTTCTTT.

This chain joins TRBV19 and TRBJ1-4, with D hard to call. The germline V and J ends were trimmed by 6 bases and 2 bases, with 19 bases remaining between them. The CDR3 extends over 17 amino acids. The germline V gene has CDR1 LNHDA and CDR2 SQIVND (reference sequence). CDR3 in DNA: TGTGCCAGTAGCGTACTAGATAACGGGAGGACTAATGAAAAACTGTTTTTT. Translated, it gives CASSVLDNGRTNEKLFF. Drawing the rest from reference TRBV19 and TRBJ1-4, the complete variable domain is DGGITQSPKYLFRKEGQNVTLSCEQNLNHDAMYWYRQDPGQGLRLIYYSQIVNDFQKGDIAEGYSVSREKKESFPLTVTSAQKNPTAFYLCASSVLDNGRTNEKLFFGSGTQLSVL.

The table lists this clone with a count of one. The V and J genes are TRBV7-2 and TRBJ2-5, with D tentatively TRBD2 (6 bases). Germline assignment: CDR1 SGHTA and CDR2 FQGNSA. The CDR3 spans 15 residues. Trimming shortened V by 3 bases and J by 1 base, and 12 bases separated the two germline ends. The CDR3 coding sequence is TGTGCCAGCAGCTTGCGGGGCACAGGCCAAGAGACCCAGTACTTC. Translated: CASSLRGTGQETQYF.

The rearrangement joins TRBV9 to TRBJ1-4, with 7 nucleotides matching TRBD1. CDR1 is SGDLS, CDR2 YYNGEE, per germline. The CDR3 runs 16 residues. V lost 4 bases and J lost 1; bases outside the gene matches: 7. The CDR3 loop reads CASSPAYRGTNEKLFF. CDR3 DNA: TGTGCCAGCAGCCCAGCGTACAGGGGAACTAATGAAAAACTGTTTTTT.

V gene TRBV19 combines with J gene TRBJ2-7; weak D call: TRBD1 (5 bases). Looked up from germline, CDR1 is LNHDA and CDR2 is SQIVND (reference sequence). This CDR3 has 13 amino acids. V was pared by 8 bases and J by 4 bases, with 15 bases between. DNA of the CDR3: TGTGCCAGTGCCCCTCGCGCAGGGTACGAGCAGTACTTC. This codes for CASAPRAGYEQYF.